One and the same sample provided the 14 T cell receptor beta chains below, sequenced in a study of cytomegalovirus exposure and HLA in healthy donors. The PCR used 60 Vbeta and 13 Jbeta primers. Generated by immunoSEQ multiplex PCR, the TCRdb table keeps only in-frame clones and is missing some. The repertoire holds 140,000 to 150,000 clones, with approximately 82% as singletons. Sample: PBMCs. These TCRs come from an older woman in good health and CMV-seropositive.

The V gene is TRBV29-1, the J gene TRBJ2-2; a possible D gene is TRBD1 (7 bases). V was cut by 6 bases and J by 7 bases, with 15 bases left in between. The V gene's germline CDR1 is SQVTM and CDR2 ANQGSEA. The CDR3 is 13 residues long. In DNA form, the CDR3 reads TGCAGCGTCAGGAGGGGGCGAGACGGGGAGCTGTTTTTT. As protein: CSVRRGRDGELFF.

The rearrangement joins TRBV19 to TRBJ2-5; 10 bases fit TRBD2. The germline V gene has CDR1 LNHDA and CDR2 SQIVND (reference sequence). With 3 bases clipped from V and 3 bases from J, the junction kept 10 bases outside the gene matches. The CDR3 length is 17 residues. The chain's CDR3 is CASSIRPSGRMEETQYF. The CDR3 bases are TGTGCCAGTAGTATTCGGCCTAGCGGGAGAATGGAAGAGACCCAGTACTTC.

The rearrangement uses TRBV7-3 and TRBJ2-1; D may be TRBD2 (5 bases). The V and J ends lost 5 bases and 9 bases respectively, with 17 bases between them. Looked up from germline, CDR1 is SGHTA and CDR2 is FQGTGA. The CDR3 runs 14 residues. The CDR3 DNA reads TGTGCCAGCAGCCCCTTCCGGGGTGAGGGTGAGCAGTTCTTC. It specifies CASSPFRGEGEQFF.

This clone was seen only a few times. The rearrangement links TRBV5-1 to TRBJ1-4; 9 bases map to TRBD1. CDR1 is SGHRS, CDR2 YFSETQ, per germline. There are 18 residues in the CDR3. Trimming at V came to 0 bases and at J to 4 bases, leaving 10 bases not matched to a gene. The CDR3 loop is CASSLDGTGRRVNEKLFF. CDR3 nucleotides: TGCGCCAGCAGCTTGGATGGGACAGGGCGAAGGGTTAATGAAAAACTGTTTTTT.

This chain connects TRBV4-3 to TRBJ2-3; the match to TRBD2 covers 10 bases. The V gene end was trimmed by 0 bases and the J gene end by 5 bases; junction bases not matched to a gene: 8. The CDR3 is 17 residues long. Germline V lookup: CDR1 LGHNA, CDR2 YSLEER. The CDR3 DNA reads as TGCGCCAGCAGCCAAGATCGAAGCGGGAGGGCCTTAGATACGCAGTATTTT. Translating it yields CASSQDRSGRALDTQYF.

The chain uses TRBV19 and TRBJ2-7; 12 bases agree with TRBD2. The V segment lost 4 bases and the J segment 4 bases; nucleotides outside the gene matches: 8. The V gene's germline CDR1 is LNHDA and CDR2 SQIVND (reference sequence). The CDR3 covers 16 residues. CDR3 in DNA: TGTGCCAGTAGTACCGGACTAGCGGGAAACTTTTACGAGCAGTACTTC. Translation gives CASSTGLAGNFYEQYF.

This chain joins TRBV9 and TRBJ1-6; TRBD1 agrees at 8 bases. The CDR3 covers 15 residues. Germline assignment: CDR1 SGDLS and CDR2 YYNGEE. V lost 0 bases, J lost 5 bases, and 1 base stayed unmatched. This chain's CDR3 is CASSVADRDNSPLHF. The CDR3 bases are TGTGCCAGCAGCGTAGCGGACAGGGATAATTCACCCCTCCACTTT.

CDR3 nucleotides: TGTGCCAGCAGCTTAGTCCCGGGGTCTACCTACGAGCAGTACTTC. Amino acid sequence: CASSLVPGSTYEQYF. The rearrangement links TRBV7-8 to TRBJ2-7; possibly TRBD2 for D (5 bases). V dropped 1 base and J dropped 2 bases, with 12 bases sitting between them. The CDR3 has 15 residues. Per germline, CDR1 SGHVS and CDR2 FQNEAQ.

J is TRBJ1-3 and V is TRBV30; D is unclear. The CDR3 runs to 14 residues. The germline V gene encodes CDR1 GTSNPN and CDR2 SVGIG (reference sequence). V lost 3 bases and J 0 bases, leaving 9 bases between the germline ends. The CDR3 is CAWRRPSSGNTIYF. DNA for the CDR3: TGTGCCTGGAGGCGGCCTAGCTCTGGAAACACCATATATTTT. The full variable domain, with the rest looked up from reference TRBV30 and TRBJ1-3, is SQTIHQWPATLVQPVGSPLSLECTVEGTSNPNLYWYRQAAGRGLQLLFYSVGIGQISSEVPQNLSASRPQDRQFILSSKKLLLSDSGFYLCAWRRPSSGNTIYFGEGSWLTVV.

The genes are TRBV29-1 and TRBJ1-2; no clear D. Germline V gene data show CDR1 as SQVTM and CDR2 as ANQGSEA. V shed 0 bases and J shed 8 bases, with 13 bases lying between them. This CDR3 comprises 13 residues. CDR3 sequence: CSVEDSGVQGYTF. The CDR3 DNA reads as TGCAGCGTTGAAGACAGCGGGGTTCAGGGCTACACCTTC.

The chain recombines TRBV15 with TRBJ2-3, with TRBD2 as a possible D gene (5 bases). This CDR3 is built from 16 residues. Looked up from germline, CDR1 is LNHNV and CDR2 is YYDKDF (reference sequence). Trimming shortened V by 0 bases and J by 0 bases, and 10 bases separated the two germline ends. The CDR3 DNA is TGTGCCACCAGCAGAGAAAGTCGCGGGAGCACAGATACGCAGTATTTT. This encodes CATSRESRGSTDTQYF.

The rearrangement links TRBV7-2 to TRBJ2-7, with TRBD2 matching over 11 bases. The V and J ends lost 1 base and 2 bases, in that order; junction bases with no gene match: 4. Germline V gene lookup returns CDR1 SGHTA and CDR2 FQGNSA. The CDR3 has 16 residues. The CDR3 DNA follows: TGTGCCAGCAGCTTAGTTGGGACTAGCGGAGCCTACGAGCAGTACTTC. Its protein product is CASSLVGTSGAYEQYF.

The V gene is TRBV29-1, the J gene TRBJ1-2; TRBD1 is a possible D gene (6 bases). The CDR3 spans 11 residues. Trimming stripped 7 bases from V and 6 bases from J, with 12 bases between. Germline V CDR1 and CDR2: SQVTM, ANQGSEA. This CDR3 reads CSAMGADGYTF. CDR3 DNA sequence: TGCAGCGCCATGGGGGCGGATGGCTACACCTTC.

This clone has just one count. This sequence joins TRBV5-1 and TRBJ1-1; TRBD1 agrees at 8 bases. V lost 4 bases, J lost 4 bases, and 15 bases stayed unmatched. CDR1 is SGHRS, CDR2 YFSETQ, per germline. The CDR3 consists of 17 residues. The CDR3 nucleotides are TGCGCCAGCAGCCGAACCACAGGGGGAGCCTTGGGCACTGAAGCTTTCTTT. Amino acid sequence: CASSRTTGGALGTEAFF. Based on the CDR3 plus reference TRBV5-1 and TRBJ1-1, the full variable domain is KAGVTQTPRYLIKTRGQQVTLSCSPISGHRSVSWYQQTPGQGLQFLFEYFSETQRNKGNFPGRFSGRQFSNSRSEMNVSTLELGDSALYLCASSRTTGGALGTEAFFGQGTRLTVV.